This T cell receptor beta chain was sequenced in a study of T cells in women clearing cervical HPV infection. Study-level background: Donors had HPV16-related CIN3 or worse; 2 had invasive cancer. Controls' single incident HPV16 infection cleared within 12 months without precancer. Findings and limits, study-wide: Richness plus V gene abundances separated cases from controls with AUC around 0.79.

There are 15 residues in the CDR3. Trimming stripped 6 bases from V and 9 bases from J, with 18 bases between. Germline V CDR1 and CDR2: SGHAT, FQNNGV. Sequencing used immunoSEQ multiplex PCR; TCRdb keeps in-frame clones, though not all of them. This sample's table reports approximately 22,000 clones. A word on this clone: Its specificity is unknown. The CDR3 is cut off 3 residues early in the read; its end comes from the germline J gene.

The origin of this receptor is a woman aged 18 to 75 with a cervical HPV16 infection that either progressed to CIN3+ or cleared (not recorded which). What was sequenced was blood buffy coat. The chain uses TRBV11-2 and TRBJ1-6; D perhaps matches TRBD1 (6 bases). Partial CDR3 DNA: TGTGCCAGCAGGCCTTTCTCGGCAGGGGTTTCACCC. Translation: CASRPFSAGVSP. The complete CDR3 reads CASRPFSAGVSPLHF.